These 19 T cell receptor beta chains were all obtained from the same sample, sequenced in a study of post-analysis software for immune sequencing data. Libraries were made from TCR beta cDNA, and they carried unique molecular identifiers. TCRdb redid the calling of the PCR reads with MiXCR, one entry per CDR3 protein. The table shows about 180,000 distinct CDR3 sequences, with approximately 31% occurring only once. Overall study findings and caveats: TRBV5-6, TRBV5-1 and TRBV20-1 belonged to a set of roughly five TRBV segments that were more frequent in patients than controls.

Their recognized antigens are unknown. Sample: blood. These receptor sequences come from a girl between 10 and 17 years old with multiple sclerosis.

The chain joins TRBV5-1 to TRBJ2-1, with D uncertain. The CDR3 sequence is 17 residues long. Germline V CDR1 and CDR2: SGHRS, YFSETQ. V was clipped by 6 bases and J by 5 bases, with 24 bases between them. The CDR3, as DNA: TGCGCCAGCATAGGCGGCGCAGGCGCCGTCCAAGACAATGAGCAGTTCTTC. Translating gives CASIGGAGAVQDNEQFF.

There are many counts of this clonotype. J is TRBJ2-3 and V is TRBV20-1, with a possible D match to TRBD2 (6 bases). The CDR3 is 13 amino acids. The germline V and J ends were trimmed by 3 bases and 6 bases, with 13 bases remaining between them. Germline CDR1 DFQATT, CDR2 SNEGSKA (reference sequence). CDR3 in DNA: TGCAGTGCTAGCGGGGGAGGCCCGGATACGCAGTATTTT. The encoded protein is CSASGGGPDTQYF.

In regard to this clonotype: A much larger clone lies one base from this, so it may be a read error. The CDR3 protein is CGVLTGLGNQPQHF. The CDR3 coding sequence is TGCGGCGTCTTAACAGGGCTAGGCAATCAGCCCCAGCATTTT. The chain combines TRBV29-1 with TRBJ1-5; a weak D match, TRBD1 (6 bases). From germline, CDR1 is SQVTM and CDR2 ANQGSEA. This CDR3 contains 14 residues.

V and J are TRBV7-8 and TRBJ2-2; D is perhaps TRBD2 (6 bases). Deletions cut 5 bases from V and 8 bases from J, with 15 bases between. The CDR3 is made up of 14 amino acids. Germline V gene lookup returns CDR1 SGHVS and CDR2 FQNEAQ. CDR3 region: CASSRGLPMGELFF. CDR3 coding DNA: TGTGCCAGCAGCCGGGGACTCCCAATGGGGGAGCTGTTTTTT. The complete variable domain, with remaining parts taken from reference TRBV7-8 and TRBJ2-2, reads GAGVSQSPRYKVAKRGQDVALRCDPISGHVSLFWYQQALGQGPEFLTYFQNEAQLDKSGLPSDRFFAERPEGSVSTLKIQRTQQEDSAVYLCASSRGLPMGELFFGEGSRLTVL.

DNA for the CDR3: TGTGCCAGCAGCTTACGGGTTGACACTGAAGCTTTCTTT. Translated, it gives CASSLRVDTEAFF. The gene calls are TRBV7-9 and TRBJ1-1; D gene ambiguous. V gave up 2 bases and J gave up 3 bases, with 7 bases separating them. CDR1 SEHNR and CDR2 FQNEAQ come from the germline V gene (reference sequence). CDR3 length equals 13 residues.

As regards this clonotype: A much more abundant neighbour one base away suggests this may be a read error. The chain uses TRBV5-1 and TRBJ1-2, with D hard to call. V lost 5 bases, J lost 6 bases, and 17 bases lay in between. The germline CDR1 and CDR2 sequences are SGHRS and YFSETQ. The CDR3 consists of 14 residues. CDR3 residues: CASSPAGEGDGYTF. The CDR3 DNA reads as TGCGCCAGCAGTCCAGCAGGAGAAGGCGATGGCTACACCTTC.

This clonotype turned up a few times. The chain combines TRBV5-1 with TRBJ2-5; 12 nucleotides match TRBD2. This CDR3 has 19 amino acids. In germline, CDR1 is SGHRS, CDR2 YFSETQ. V shed 4 bases and J 4 bases; nucleotides not matched to a gene: 17. The CDR3 DNA sequence: TGCGCCAGCAGCCCCGCTCCGGGACTAGCGGGCCCTCGGCGAGAGACCCAGTACTTC. It specifies CASSPAPGLAGPRRETQYF.

Ten or more counts support this clonotype. The gene calls are TRBV10-3 and TRBJ2-5, with D perhaps given as TRBD1 or TRBD2 (5 bases each). The V gene's germline CDR1 is ENHRY and CDR2 SYGVKD. This CDR3 contains 12 residues. Between the trimmed V and J ends, which lost 4 bases and 3 bases, there was a span of 6 bases. The CDR3: CAISVGEETQYF. The CDR3 region has the DNA TGTGCCATCAGTGTGGGGGAAGAGACCCAGTACTTC.

This clonotype was detected ten times or more. The V call is TRBV5-1, the J call TRBJ2-7, with 7 bases that match TRBD2. Trimming removed 2 bases from V and 2 bases from J; junction bases left unmatched: 7. The V gene's germline CDR1 is SGHRS and CDR2 YFSETQ. The CDR3 sequence is 15 residues long. CDR3 coding DNA: TGCGCCAGCAGCTTCAACGGGAGGTCCCCCTACGAGCAGTACTTC. As protein: CASSFNGRSPYEQYF.

On this clonotype itself: With a much larger clone just one base away, this may be a read error. The chain couples TRBV5-6 to TRBJ2-1, with 10 positions matching TRBD2. Germline lookup yields CDR1 SGHDT and CDR2 YYEEEE. V was clipped by 5 bases and J by 12 bases; unmatched bases: 11. This CDR3 region has 14 residues. CDR3 protein: CASSEREGRYGQFF. CDR3 DNA sequence: TGTGCCAGCAGTGAGCGGGAGGGGAGGTATGGGCAGTTCTTC.

In the case of this clonotype: A much larger clone sits a single nucleotide away, making a read error possible. The V and J genes are TRBV12-5 and TRBJ2-7; TRBD1 matches 11 bases. V lost 7 bases and J lost 6; bases outside the gene matches: 2. CDR3 size: 12 residues. Germline lookup yields CDR1 LGHNT and CDR2 FRNRAP. In nucleotides, the CDR3 is TGTGCTAGTGTAGGACAGGGGGCCGAGCAGTACTTC. Translated: CASVGQGAEQYF.

In this sample, this clonotype turned up many times. The genes are TRBV24-1 and TRBJ1-2, with no clear D. V lost 0 bases and J lost 13, with 14 bases in between. The CDR3 is 13 residues long. The germline V gene has CDR1 KGHDR and CDR2 SFDVKD. The CDR3 here is CATSDLPRTLSTF. The CDR3 coding sequence is TGTGCCACCAGTGATTTGCCAAGGACCCTGTCCACCTTC.

A remark on this clonotype: A much larger clone sits a single nucleotide away, making a read error possible. The rearrangement uses TRBV10-2 and TRBJ1-1; D remains unclear. CDR1 is WSHSY, CDR2 SAAADI, per germline. The CDR3 consists of 13 residues. Between the trimmed V and J ends, which lost 6 bases and 0 bases, there was a span of 8 bases. CDR3 nucleotides: TGCGCCAGCAGGCAGCTCATGAACACTGAAGCTTTCTTT. It translates to CASRQLMNTEAFF.

This clonotype has only a few counts. The rearrangement uses TRBV3-1 and TRBJ2-3, with 11 bases identical to TRBD2. Germline V gives CDR1 LGHDT, CDR2 YNNKEL (reference sequence). V shed 4 bases and J 6 bases; nucleotides not matched to a gene: 6. The CDR3 spans 15 residues. The chain's CDR3 is CASSPGTSGLDTQYF. Written as DNA, the CDR3 is TGTGCCAGCAGCCCTGGGACTAGCGGATTGGATACGCAGTATTTT.

The CDR3 protein is CASGYEGNTEAFF. The CDR3 nucleotides read TGCGCCAGCGGCTATGAGGGGAACACTGAAGCTTTCTTT. The chain is built from TRBV5-1 and TRBJ1-1; D gene ambiguous. Per germline, CDR1 SGHRS and CDR2 YFSETQ. The CDR3 covers 13 residues. Trimming cost V 7 bases and J 1 base, with 11 bases left between them.

This clonotype was seen only once. A read error may explain this, as a much larger clone is one base away. The chain carries TRBV2 and TRBJ2-7, with D possibly being TRBD2 (5 bases). Trimming removed 11 bases at V and 2 bases at J, with 16 bases between. CDR1 is SNHLY and CDR2 is FYNNEI in the germline V gene. CDR3 length: 13 residues. The CDR3 is CACVWESPYEQYF. The DNA for the CDR3 is TGTGCCTGTGTGTGGGAGAGTCCCTACGAGCAGTACTTC.

Comments on this clonotype: Germline and junction disagree at one end, which may indicate a read error. The chain is built from TRBV3-1 and TRBJ2-5, with 8 bases matching TRBD2. The CDR3 has 16 amino acids. Germline V gene sequence: CDR1 LGHDT, CDR2 YNNKEL (reference sequence). CDR3 DNA: TGTGCCAGCAGCCAAGGTTCAATAGCGGGACCAGAGACCCGGTACTTC. It specifies CASSQGSIAGPETRYF.

In its sample, this clonotype was seen many times. At one end the junction does not follow the germline gene, possibly because of a read error. This chain connects TRBV4-1 to TRBJ2-1; D possibly corresponds to TRBD1 (6 bases). Germline V CDR1 and CDR2: MGHRA, YSYEKL. The CDR3 contains 15 residues. Here the CDR3 reads CASNQGQGWGNEQFF. CDR3 DNA: TGCGCCAGCAACCAAGGTCAGGGGTGGGGCAATGAGCAGTTCTTC.

V and J are TRBV11-1 and TRBJ1-1; TRBD1 matches at 8 bases. The CDR3 is 14 residues long. Unmatched junction bases numbered 6, after V lost 5 bases and J lost 4 bases. In germline, CDR1 is SGHAT, CDR2 FQDESV (reference sequence). CDR3 in DNA: TGTGCCAGCAGCCCCGACAGGGGCGCCACTGAAGCTTTCTTT. Amino acid sequence: CASSPDRGATEAFF. Full variable domain (rest looked up from reference TRBV11-1 and TRBJ1-1): EAEVAQSPRYKITEKSQAVAFWCDPISGHATLYWYRQILGQGPELLVQFQDESVVDDSQLPKDRFSAERLKGVDSTLKIQPAELGDSAMYLCASSPDRGATEAFFGQGTRLTVV.